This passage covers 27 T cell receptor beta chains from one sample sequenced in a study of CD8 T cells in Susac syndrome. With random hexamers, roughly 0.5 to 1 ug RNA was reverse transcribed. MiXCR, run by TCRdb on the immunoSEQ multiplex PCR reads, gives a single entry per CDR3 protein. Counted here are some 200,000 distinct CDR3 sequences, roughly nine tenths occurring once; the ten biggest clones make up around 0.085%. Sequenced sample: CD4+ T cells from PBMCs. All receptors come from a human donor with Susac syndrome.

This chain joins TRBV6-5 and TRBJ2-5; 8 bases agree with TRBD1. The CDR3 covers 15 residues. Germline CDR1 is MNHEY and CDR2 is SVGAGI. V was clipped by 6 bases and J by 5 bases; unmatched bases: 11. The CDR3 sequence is CASRHGTGSSETQYF. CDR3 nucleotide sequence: TGTGCCAGCAGACACGGGACAGGAAGTTCGGAGACCCAGTACTTC.

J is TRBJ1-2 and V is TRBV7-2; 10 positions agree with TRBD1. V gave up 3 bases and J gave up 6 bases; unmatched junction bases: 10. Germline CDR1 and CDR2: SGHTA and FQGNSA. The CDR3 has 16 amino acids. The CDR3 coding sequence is TGTGCCAGCAGCTTCCGGGACAGGGGATTAGCCGATGGCTACACCTTC. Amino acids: CASSFRDRGLADGYTF.

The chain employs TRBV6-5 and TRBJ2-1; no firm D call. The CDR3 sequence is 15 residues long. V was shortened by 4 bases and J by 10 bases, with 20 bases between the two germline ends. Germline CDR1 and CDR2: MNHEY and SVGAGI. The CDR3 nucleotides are TGTGCCAGCAGTTCCAATCAAGGGTCTAGGAAAGAGCAGTTCTTC. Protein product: CASSSNQGSRKEQFF.

The chain's CDR3 is CASSPYGEKGYSGANVLTF. The CDR3 region has the DNA TGCGCCAGCAGCCCGTATGGGGAAAAGGGCTACTCTGGGGCCAACGTCCTGACTTTC. This chain uses TRBV4-1 with TRBJ2-6, with D unresolved. This CDR3 region has 19 residues. Deletions cut 4 bases from V and 0 bases from J, with 19 bases between. Germline V gene lookup returns CDR1 MGHRA and CDR2 YSYEKL.

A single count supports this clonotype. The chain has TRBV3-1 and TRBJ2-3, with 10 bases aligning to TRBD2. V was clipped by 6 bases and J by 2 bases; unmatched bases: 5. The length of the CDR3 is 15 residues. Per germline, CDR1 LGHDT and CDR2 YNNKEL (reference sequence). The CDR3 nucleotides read TGTGCCAGCAGGGCCGGGACTAGCGCCACAGATACGCAGTATTTT. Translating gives CASRAGTSATDTQYF.

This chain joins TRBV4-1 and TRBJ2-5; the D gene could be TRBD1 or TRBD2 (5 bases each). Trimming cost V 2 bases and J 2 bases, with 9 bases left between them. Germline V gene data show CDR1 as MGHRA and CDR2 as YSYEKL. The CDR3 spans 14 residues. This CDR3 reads CASSQRGVQETQYF. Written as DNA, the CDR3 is TGCGCCAGCAGCCAAAGGGGAGTACAAGAGACCCAGTACTTC.

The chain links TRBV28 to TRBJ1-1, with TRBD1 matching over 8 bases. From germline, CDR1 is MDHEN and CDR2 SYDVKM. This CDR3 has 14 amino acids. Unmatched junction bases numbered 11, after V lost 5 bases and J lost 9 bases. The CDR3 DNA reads TGTGCCAGCAGTCTTGGACAGGGAGGTATCAAAGCTTTCTTT. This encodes CASSLGQGGIKAFF.

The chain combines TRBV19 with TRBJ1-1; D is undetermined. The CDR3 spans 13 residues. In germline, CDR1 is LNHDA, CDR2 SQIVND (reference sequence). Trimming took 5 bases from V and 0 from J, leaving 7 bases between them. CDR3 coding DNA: TGTGCCAGTAGTCCGGGCCTGAACACTGAAGCTTTCTTT. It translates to CASSPGLNTEAFF.

CDR3 region: CASSVGSLHLLETQYF. CDR3 DNA sequence: TGTGCCAGCAGCGTAGGCTCCTTACACCTTCTCGAGACCCAGTACTTC. The gene calls are TRBV9 and TRBJ2-5; D gene unclear. CDR3 size: 16 residues. Per germline, CDR1 SGDLS and CDR2 YYNGEE. The ends were cut back, 0 bases at V and 5 bases at J, with 17 bases in the middle.

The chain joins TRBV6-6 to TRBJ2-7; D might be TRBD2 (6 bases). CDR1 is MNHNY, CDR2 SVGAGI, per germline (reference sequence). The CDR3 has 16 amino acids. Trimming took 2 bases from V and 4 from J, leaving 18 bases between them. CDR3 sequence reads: CASSYTGLMAGYEQYF. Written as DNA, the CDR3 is TGTGCCAGCAGTTACACGGGACTGATGGCGGGTTACGAGCAGTACTTC.

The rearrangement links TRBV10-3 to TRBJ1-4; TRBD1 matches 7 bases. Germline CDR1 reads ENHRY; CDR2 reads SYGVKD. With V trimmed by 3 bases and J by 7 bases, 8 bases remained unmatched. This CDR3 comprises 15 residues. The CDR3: CAISDSTGVSEKLFF. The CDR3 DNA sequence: TGTGCCATCAGTGATAGTACAGGGGTTAGTGAAAAACTGTTTTTT.

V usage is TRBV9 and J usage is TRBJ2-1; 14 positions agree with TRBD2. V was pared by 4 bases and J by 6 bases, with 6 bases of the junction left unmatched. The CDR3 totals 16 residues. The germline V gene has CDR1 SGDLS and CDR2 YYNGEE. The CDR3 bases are TGTGCCAGCAGCCTCGGACTAGCGGGGGGTGCCAATGAGCAGTTCTTC. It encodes CASSLGLAGGANEQFF.

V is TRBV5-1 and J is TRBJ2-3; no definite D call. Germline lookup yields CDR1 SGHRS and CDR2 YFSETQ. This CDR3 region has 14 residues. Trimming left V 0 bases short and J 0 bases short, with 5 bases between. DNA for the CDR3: TGCGCCAGCAGCTTGGAGTCTAGCACAGATACGCAGTATTTT. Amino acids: CASSLESSTDTQYF.

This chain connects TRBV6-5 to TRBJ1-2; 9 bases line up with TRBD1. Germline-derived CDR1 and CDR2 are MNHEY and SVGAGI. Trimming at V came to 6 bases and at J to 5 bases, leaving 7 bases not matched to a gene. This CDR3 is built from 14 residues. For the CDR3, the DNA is TGTGCCAGCAGGTCAGGACAGGGGAGTTATGGCTACACCTTC. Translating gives CASRSGQGSYGYTF.

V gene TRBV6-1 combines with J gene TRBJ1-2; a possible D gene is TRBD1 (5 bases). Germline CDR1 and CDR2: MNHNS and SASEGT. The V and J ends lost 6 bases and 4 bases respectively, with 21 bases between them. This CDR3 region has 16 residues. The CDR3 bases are TGTGCCAGCAGACAATCCGGGACGTACGAAAGCTATGGCTACACCTTC. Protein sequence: CASRQSGTYESYGYTF.

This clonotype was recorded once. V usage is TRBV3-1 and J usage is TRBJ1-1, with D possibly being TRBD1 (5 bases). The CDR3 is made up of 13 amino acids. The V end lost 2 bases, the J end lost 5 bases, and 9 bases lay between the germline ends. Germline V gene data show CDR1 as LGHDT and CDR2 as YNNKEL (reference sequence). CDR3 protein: CASSQHEGTEAFF. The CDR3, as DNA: TGTGCCAGCAGCCAACATGAGGGGACTGAAGCTTTCTTT.

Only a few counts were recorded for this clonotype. The CDR3 sequence: CASSATGQGYEQYF. As DNA, the CDR3 is TGTGCCAGCAGCGCAACGGGACAAGGCTACGAGCAGTACTTC. This chain joins TRBV7-9 and TRBJ2-7; the D gene is possibly TRBD1 (6 bases). Trimming removed 5 bases from V and 3 bases from J, with 14 bases in between. CDR1 and CDR2 from the germline V gene are SEHNR and FQNEAQ (reference sequence). The CDR3 has 14 amino acids.

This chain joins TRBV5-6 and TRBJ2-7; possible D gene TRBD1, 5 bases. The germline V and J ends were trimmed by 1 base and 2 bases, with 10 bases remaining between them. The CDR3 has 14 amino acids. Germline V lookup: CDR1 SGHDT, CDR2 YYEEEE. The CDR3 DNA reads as TGTGCCAGCAGCTTGTTTTGGACAACCTACGAGCAGTACTTC. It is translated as CASSLFWTTYEQYF.

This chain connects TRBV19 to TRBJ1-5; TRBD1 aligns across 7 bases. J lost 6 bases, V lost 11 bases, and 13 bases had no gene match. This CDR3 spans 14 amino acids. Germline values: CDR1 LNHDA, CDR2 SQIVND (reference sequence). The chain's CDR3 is CAGGSTGNSQPQHF. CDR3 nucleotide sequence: TGTGCCGGAGGGTCGACAGGGAATAGTCAGCCCCAGCATTTT.

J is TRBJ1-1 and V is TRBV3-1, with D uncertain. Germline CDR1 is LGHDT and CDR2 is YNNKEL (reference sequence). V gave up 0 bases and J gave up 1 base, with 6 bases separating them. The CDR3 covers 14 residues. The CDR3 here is CASSQDSRNTEAFF. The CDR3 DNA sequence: TGTGCCAGCAGCCAAGACAGTAGGAACACTGAAGCTTTCTTT.

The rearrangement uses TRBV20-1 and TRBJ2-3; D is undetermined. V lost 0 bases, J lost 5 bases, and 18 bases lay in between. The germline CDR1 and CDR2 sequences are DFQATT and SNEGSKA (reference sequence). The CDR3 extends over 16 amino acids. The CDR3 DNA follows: TGCAGTGCTAGAGATCGGTCTCCAGCTTTTCTAGATACGCAGTATTTT. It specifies CSARDRSPAFLDTQYF.

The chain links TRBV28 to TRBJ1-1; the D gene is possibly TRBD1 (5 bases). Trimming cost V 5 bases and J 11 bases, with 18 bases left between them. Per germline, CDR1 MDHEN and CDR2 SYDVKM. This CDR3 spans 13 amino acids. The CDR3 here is CASSPRPGERAFF. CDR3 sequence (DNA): TGTGCCAGCAGTCCCCGGCCGGGGGAAAGGGCTTTCTTT.

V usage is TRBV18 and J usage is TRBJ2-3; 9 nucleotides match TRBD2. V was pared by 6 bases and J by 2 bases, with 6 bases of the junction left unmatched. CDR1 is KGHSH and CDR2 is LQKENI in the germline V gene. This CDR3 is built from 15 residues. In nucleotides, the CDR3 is TGTGCCAGCTCCCCGGGGACTAGCTACACAGATACGCAGTATTTT. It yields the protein CASSPGTSYTDTQYF.

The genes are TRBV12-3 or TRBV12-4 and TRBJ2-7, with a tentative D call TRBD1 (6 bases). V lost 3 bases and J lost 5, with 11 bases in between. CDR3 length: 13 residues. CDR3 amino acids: CASSFAGVNEQYF. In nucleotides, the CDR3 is TGTGCCAGCAGTTTTGCAGGGGTGAACGAGCAGTACTTC.

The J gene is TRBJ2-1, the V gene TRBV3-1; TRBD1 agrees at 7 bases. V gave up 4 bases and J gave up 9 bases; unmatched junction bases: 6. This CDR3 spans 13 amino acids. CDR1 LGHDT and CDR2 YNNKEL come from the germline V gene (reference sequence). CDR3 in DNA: TGTGCCAGCAGCCGACAGGGCGAGGGTGAGCAGTTCTTC. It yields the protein CASSRQGEGEQFF.

CDR3 nucleotides: TGTGCCAGTCTCTCCGGGACAGGGTCCCACGAGCAGTACTTC. Its translation is CASLSGTGSHEQYF. V gene TRBV19 combines with J gene TRBJ2-7; 9 bases are shared with TRBD1. The J segment lost 5 bases and the V segment lost 8 bases, leaving 10 bases of the junction unmatched. The germline V gene has CDR1 LNHDA and CDR2 SQIVND (reference sequence). The CDR3 spans 14 residues.

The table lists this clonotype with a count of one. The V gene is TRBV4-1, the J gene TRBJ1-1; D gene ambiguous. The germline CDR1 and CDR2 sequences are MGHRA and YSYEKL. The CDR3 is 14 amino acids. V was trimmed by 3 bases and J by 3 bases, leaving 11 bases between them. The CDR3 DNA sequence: TGCGCCAGCAGCCACCTCTGGGGTTACACTGAAGCTTTCTTT. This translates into CASSHLWGYTEAFF.